This entry lists 23 T cell receptor beta chains sequenced from one sample in a study of blood T cell repertoires in COVID-19. The repertoire was sequenced with immunoSEQ multiplex PCR; TCRdb's copy has only in-frame clones and lacks some. Of under 250,000 clones detected, roughly nine tenths appear once; the ten largest clones hold around 6.5%. Sequenced sample: peripheral blood. The receptor set was obtained from a man between 60 and 75 years old with acute or convalescent COVID-19.

V is TRBV3-1 (or the pseudogene TRBV3-2) and J is TRBJ2-7; D possibly corresponds to TRBD2 (6 bases). Per the germline V gene, CDR1 is LGHDT and CDR2 is YNNKEL (reference sequence). The CDR3 totals 15 residues. Trimming shortened V by 1 base and J by 2 bases, and 12 bases separated the two germline ends. CDR3 loop: CASSQGQLATYEQYF. The CDR3 region has the DNA TGTGCCAGCAGCCAAGGTCAACTAGCAACCTACGAGCAGTACTTC.

The chain combines TRBV18 with TRBJ1-4; the D gene is possibly TRBD1 (5 bases). Germline CDR1 and CDR2: KGHSH and LQKENI. The V and J ends lost 1 base and 5 bases respectively, with 8 bases between them. The CDR3 consists of 14 residues. CDR3 DNA: TGTGCCAGCTCACCACGGCAGGGAAATGAAAAACTGTTTTTT. Its translation is CASSPRQGNEKLFF. Filled out from reference TRBV18 and TRBJ1-4, the complete variable domain reads NAGVMQNPRHLVRRRGQEARLRCSPMKGHSHVYWYRQLPEEGLKFMVYLQKENIIDESGMPKERFSAEFPKEGPSILRIQQVVRGDSAAYFCASSPRQGNEKLFFGSGTQLSVL.

The chain has TRBV7-9 and TRBJ1-2; 8 bases are shared with TRBD1. The V gene end was trimmed by 5 bases and the J gene end by 0 bases; junction bases not matched to a gene: 8. CDR1 SEHNR and CDR2 FQNEAQ come from the germline V gene (reference sequence). This CDR3 region has 16 residues. The CDR3 DNA is TGTGCCAGCAGCCGGGACAGGCGACCCGCTAACTATGGCTACACCTTC. It is translated as CASSRDRRPANYGYTF.

This chain uses TRBV11-3 with TRBJ2-1; 7 bases line up with TRBD2. This CDR3 has 14 amino acids. Looked up from germline, CDR1 is SGHNT and CDR2 is YENEEA. The V segment lost 2 bases and the J segment 7 bases; nucleotides outside the gene matches: 5. DNA for the CDR3: TGTGCCAGCAGCTTAAGACTAGCCGGTAATGAGCAGTTCTTC. Its translation is CASSLRLAGNEQFF.

The chain uses TRBV9 and TRBJ2-1; 11 nucleotides line up with TRBD1. Germline CDR1 and CDR2: SGDLS and YYNGEE. Trimming took 3 bases from V and 7 from J; bases not matched to a gene: 6. The CDR3 sequence is 15 residues long. The CDR3 DNA reads TGTGCCAGCAGCGGCCCGGGACAGGGGGGGAATGAGCAGTTCTTC. The encoded protein is CASSGPGQGGNEQFF.

V and J are TRBV10-3 and TRBJ1-5; no firm D call. Germline CDR1 and CDR2: ENHRY and SYGVKD. The CDR3 is made up of 14 amino acids. The germline V and J ends were trimmed by 0 bases and 6 bases, with 9 bases remaining between them. The CDR3 protein is CAISESLGGQPQHF. Written as DNA, the CDR3 is TGTGCCATCAGTGAGTCTTTAGGAGGTCAGCCCCAGCATTTT.

This rearrangement joins TRBV6-2 or TRBV6-3 to TRBJ2-7, with TRBD2 matching 7 bases. CDR3 length equals 18 residues. CDR1 and CDR2 (germline): MNHEY, SVGEGT. The J segment lost 0 bases and the V segment lost 6 bases, leaving 17 bases of the junction unmatched. The CDR3 reads CASSPRKRAGVPSYEQYF. CDR3 DNA: TGTGCCAGCAGCCCTCGGAAGAGGGCGGGAGTCCCCTCCTACGAGCAGTACTTC.

DNA of the CDR3: TGTGCCAGCAGGTTGGGGACTACATTCTACGAGCAGTACTTC. Translated: CASRLGTTFYEQYF. V and J are TRBV7-3 and TRBJ2-7; the match to TRBD2 covers 7 bases. The trim removed 6 bases at V and 3 bases at J, leaving 8 bases unmatched. Germline loops: CDR1 SGHTA, CDR2 FQGTGA. This CDR3 spans 14 amino acids.

CDR3 region: CASSQDEGHNTGELFF. The CDR3 region has the DNA TGCGCCAGCAGCCAAGATGAGGGACACAACACCGGGGAGCTGTTTTTT. The gene calls are TRBV4-3 and TRBJ2-2, with D possibly matching TRBD1 (6 bases). V was clipped by 0 bases and J by 2 bases, with 10 bases between them. The CDR3 totals 16 residues. Germline CDR1 LGHNA, CDR2 YSLEER.

This rearrangement joins TRBV27 to TRBJ2-5, with 8 positions matching TRBD1. This CDR3 has 13 amino acids. Germline V gene lookup returns CDR1 MNHEY and CDR2 SMNVEV (reference sequence). With 6 bases clipped from V and 5 bases from J, the junction kept 5 bases outside the gene matches. The CDR3 bases are TGTGCCAGCAGATCGCAGGGGGCCGAGACCCAGTACTTC. This codes for CASRSQGAETQYF.

This clone showed up just a few times. This chain joins TRBV27 and TRBJ2-5; D ambiguous. CDR3 length: 12 amino acids. Germline lookup yields CDR1 MNHEY and CDR2 SMNVEV (reference sequence). Between the trimmed V and J ends, which lost 4 bases and 5 bases, there was a span of 8 bases. CDR3 bases: TGTGCCAGCAGTTCAACTCCGGAGACCCAGTACTTC. This sequence encodes CASSSTPETQYF.

Of note for this clone: The same CDR3 is also encoded by other DNA sequences in this sample. This chain joins TRBV6-5 and TRBJ1-1; D gene unclear. This CDR3 comprises 13 residues. The germline CDR1 and CDR2 sequences are MNHEY and SVGAGI. V was shortened by 6 bases and J by 1 base, with 9 bases between the two germline ends. The CDR3 protein is CASRATENTEAFF. In DNA, the CDR3 is TGTGCCAGCAGGGCCACAGAGAACACTGAAGCTTTCTTT.

The chain employs TRBV4-3 and TRBJ2-2; 8 positions match TRBD1. The CDR3 contains 19 residues. J lost 2 bases, V lost 3 bases, and 14 bases had no gene match. Germline assignment: CDR1 LGHNA and CDR2 YSLEER. The CDR3 loop is CASSQATGGQGRNTGELFF. In nucleotides, the CDR3 is TGCGCCAGCAGCCAGGCTACTGGAGGACAGGGCAGAAACACCGGGGAGCTGTTTTTT.

The chain recombines TRBV5-1 with TRBJ1-5; 9 positions match TRBD1. The ends lost 4 bases at V and 4 bases at J; junction bases unmatched: 3. The CDR3 consists of 14 residues. Germline-derived CDR1 and CDR2 are SGHRS and YFSETQ. CDR3 amino acids: CASSKTGGNQPQHF. The CDR3 DNA reads as TGCGCCAGCAGCAAGACAGGGGGAAATCAGCCCCAGCATTTT.

The chain links TRBV3-1 (or the pseudogene TRBV3-2) to TRBJ2-5; a possible D gene is TRBD2 (6 bases). V dropped 3 bases and J dropped 4 bases, with 15 bases sitting between them. The germline V gene encodes CDR1 LGHDT and CDR2 YNNKEL (reference sequence). The CDR3 is 15 amino acids. The CDR3 coding sequence is TGTGCCAGCAGCCAGAAAGGACTCGGGGGAGAGACCCAGTACTTC. Its translation: CASSQKGLGGETQYF.

V usage is TRBV9 and J usage is TRBJ2-1; TRBD2 matches at 10 bases. Germline values: CDR1 SGDLS, CDR2 YYNGEE. J gave up 9 bases and V 6 bases, and 12 bases lay outside the gene matches. The CDR3 is made up of 15 amino acids. The CDR3 bases are TGTGCCAGCAATATGGGACTAGCGATTGGTAGTGAGCAGTTCTTC. Protein product: CASNMGLAIGSEQFF.

This clone showed up just once. The chain employs TRBV28 and TRBJ1-5; D possibly corresponds to TRBD1 (6 bases). Germline V lookup: CDR1 MDHEN, CDR2 SYDVKM. The CDR3 loop spans 16 amino acids. Trimming removed 5 bases at V and 3 bases at J, with 17 bases between. The CDR3 nucleotides are TGTGCCAGCAGTCTACACCAAGGGGGTTACAATCAGCCCCAGCATTTT. As protein: CASSLHQGGYNQPQHF.

This chain uses TRBV7-2 with TRBJ2-2; 8 bases match TRBD1. In germline, CDR1 is SGHTA, CDR2 FQGNSA. J gave up 4 bases and V 3 bases, and 4 bases lay outside the gene matches. The CDR3 covers 15 residues. CDR3 sequence (DNA): TGTGCCAGCAGCTTGAGACAGGGGCGCACCGGGGAGCTGTTTTTT. It is translated as CASSLRQGRTGELFF.

This clone has a handful of counts. V and J are TRBV11-2 and TRBJ2-7; D perhaps matches TRBD2 (6 bases). V was shortened by 5 bases and J by 2 bases, with 13 bases between the two germline ends. The CDR3 consists of 14 residues. Germline V gene sequence: CDR1 SGHAT, CDR2 FQNNGV. The CDR3 loop reads CASSTRTTAYEQYF. DNA for the CDR3: TGTGCCAGCAGCACGCGGACTACCGCCTACGAGCAGTACTTC. The whole variable domain, remainder taken from reference TRBV11-2 and TRBJ2-7, is EAGVAQSPRYKIIEKRQSVAFWCNPISGHATLYWYQQILGQGPKLLIQFQNNGVVDDSQLPKDRFSAERLKGVDSTLKIQPAKLEDSAVYLCASSTRTTAYEQYFGPGTRLTVT.

CDR3 residues: CASSLGGQLYEQYF. CDR3 sequence (DNA): TGTGCCAGCAGCTTGGGGGGCCAACTGTACGAGCAGTACTTC. V gene TRBV5-6 combines with J gene TRBJ2-7; D possibly corresponds to TRBD1 (5 bases). V lost 0 bases and J lost 4, with 11 bases in between. This CDR3 comprises 14 residues. Germline V lookup: CDR1 SGHDT, CDR2 YYEEEE.

This chain links TRBV5-4 with TRBJ2-7; 9 nucleotides line up with TRBD2. CDR1 and CDR2 (germline): SGHNT, YYREEE (reference sequence). This CDR3 comprises 14 residues. The trim removed 1 base at V and 6 bases at J, leaving 5 bases unmatched. CDR3 sequence: CASSLRAGGGEQYF. The CDR3 DNA follows: TGTGCCAGCAGCTTGCGAGCGGGAGGTGGCGAGCAGTACTTC.

Turning to this clone: Other DNA sequences within the sample encode an identical CDR3. The chain recombines TRBV19 with TRBJ1-5; 11 bases agree with TRBD1. This CDR3 contains 15 residues. Trimming took 5 bases from V and 4 from J; bases not matched to a gene: 4. Germline V gene sequence: CDR1 LNHDA, CDR2 SQIVND (reference sequence). The CDR3 DNA reads as TGTGCCAGTAGTCCCGGGACAGGGGGAAATCAGCCCCAGCATTTT. Protein product: CASSPGTGGNQPQHF.

The CDR3 nucleotides read TGTGCCAGCGGGACTAGCGGGAGGGAGACCCAGTACTTC. It specifies CASGTSGRETQYF. The genes are TRBV6-5 and TRBJ2-5; 15 positions agree with TRBD2. Germline V gene sequence: CDR1 MNHEY, CDR2 SVGAGI. The trim removed 8 bases at V and 5 bases at J, leaving 0 bases unmatched. This CDR3 is built from 13 residues.